This T cell receptor (beta chain) was captured by sequencing in a study of CD8 T cells in Susac syndrome. V shed 5 bases, J shed 3 bases, and the junction held 8 bases outside the gene matches. This CDR3 spans 15 amino acids. Germline CDR1 and CDR2: SGHAT and FQNNGV. With random hexamers, roughly 0.45 to 1 ug RNA was reverse transcribed. Multiplex immunoSEQ PCR targeted 54 Vbeta and 13 Jbeta TCR beta segments. TCRdb reprocessed the immunoSEQ multiplex PCR reads via MiXCR and lists one record per CDR3 protein. The sample carries 150,000 to 200,000 distinct CDR3 sequences, approximately 96% recorded once.

The source of this sequence is a human donor with multiple sclerosis. The rearrangement joins TRBV11-2 to TRBJ2-7, with 9 positions matching TRBD2. Sequencing input: CD8+ T cells from PBMCs. The CDR3 sequence is CASSIYSGSLYEQYF. Written as DNA, the CDR3 is TGTGCCAGCAGCATTTATAGCGGGAGTCTCTACGAGCAGTACTTC.